These 15 T cell receptor beta chains share one sample of origin, sequenced in a study of T cell responses to AZD1222 COVID-19 vaccine. Some clones are missing from TCRdb's copy, which holds only in-frame ones; the method was immunoSEQ multiplex PCR. The sample holds around 180,000 clones, 94% seen once. The sample consisted of peripheral blood, taken 28 days after the second AZD1222 dose. The receptors shown here come from an adult who received the AZD1222 COVID-19 vaccine.

The V and J genes are TRBV12-3 or TRBV12-4 and TRBJ1-2, with TRBD1 matching over 7 bases. The CDR3 has 13 amino acids. V lost 5 bases and J lost 4; bases outside the gene matches: 4. As DNA, the CDR3 is TGTGCCAGCAGTCCCGACAGGGCCTATGGCTACACCTTC. Its protein product is CASSPDRAYGYTF.

Regarding this clone: Other DNA sequences of this sample code for an identical CDR3. The rearrangement links TRBV19 to TRBJ1-1; D perhaps matches TRBD1 (5 bases). Germline CDR1 reads LNHDA; CDR2 reads SQIVND (reference sequence). This CDR3 contains 13 residues. V was trimmed by 5 bases and J by 2 bases, leaving 9 bases between them. CDR3 nucleotide sequence: TGTGCCAGTAGTTTGACAGCTAACACTGAAGCTTTCTTT. This gives the protein CASSLTANTEAFF. Looking up the rest from reference TRBV19 and TRBJ1-1 gives the full variable domain: DGGITQSPKYLFRKEGQNVTLSCEQNLNHDAMYWYRQDPGQGLRLIYYSQIVNDFQKGDIAEGYSVSREKKESFPLTVTSAQKNPTAFYLCASSLTANTEAFFGQGTRLTVV.

Points on this clone: Different DNA sequences within this sample yield the same CDR3. J is TRBJ1-1 and V is TRBV27; D is unclear. The CDR3 is 14 residues long. Germline values: CDR1 MNHEY, CDR2 SMNVEV (reference sequence). V was shortened by 2 bases and J by 2 bases, with 9 bases between the two germline ends. CDR3 nucleotide sequence: TGTGCCAGCAGTTTAAGTCGGGTAAACACTGAAGCTTTCTTT. Its translation is CASSLSRVNTEAFF.

This chain links TRBV14 with TRBJ2-7; weak D call: TRBD1 (6 bases). The CDR3 is 14 residues long. Germline V gives CDR1 SGHDN, CDR2 FVKESK. V gave up 5 bases and J gave up 1 base, with 12 bases separating them. This chain's CDR3 is CASSTGYFSYEQYF. The CDR3 coding sequence is TGTGCCAGCAGCACAGGGTACTTTTCCTACGAGCAGTACTTC. The entire variable domain, with the rest obtained from reference TRBV14 and TRBJ2-7, is as follows: EAGVTQFPSHSVIEKGQTVTLRCDPISGHDNLYWYRRVMGKEIKFLLHFVKESKQDESGMPNNRFLAERTGGTYSTLKVQPAELEDSGVYFCASSTGYFSYEQYFGPGTRLTVT.

This chain joins TRBV19 and TRBJ1-5, with D possibly being TRBD1 (5 bases). V dropped 3 bases and J dropped 7 bases, with 13 bases sitting between them. The CDR3 is 14 amino acids. CDR1 LNHDA and CDR2 SQIVND come from the germline V gene (reference sequence). The CDR3 protein is CASSIWQGPQPQHF. The CDR3 nucleotides are TGTGCCAGTAGTATTTGGCAGGGTCCCCAGCCCCAGCATTTT.

The chain is built from TRBV19 and TRBJ2-4; D perhaps matches TRBD2 (6 bases). CDR1 LNHDA and CDR2 SQIVND come from the germline V gene (reference sequence). Trimming took 3 bases from V and 4 from J, leaving 13 bases between them. The CDR3 runs 15 residues. CDR3 region: CASSISAGPKNIQYF. Here the CDR3 DNA reads TGTGCCAGTAGTATCTCGGCGGGACCAAAAAACATTCAGTACTTC.

The chain recombines TRBV2 with TRBJ1-1; D is ambiguous. The CDR3 is 15 residues long. The V end lost 0 bases, the J end lost 4 bases, and 12 bases lay between the germline ends. Per the germline V gene, CDR1 is SNHLY and CDR2 is FYNNEI. CDR3 protein: CASSEAAGRVTEAFF. CDR3 nucleotides: TGTGCCAGCAGTGAAGCAGCGGGAAGAGTCACTGAAGCTTTCTTT.

This clone occurred a few times. The genes are TRBV19 and TRBJ1-6; D perhaps matches TRBD1 (6 bases). The CDR3 has 13 amino acids. Deletions cut 10 bases from V and 7 bases from J, with 14 bases between. Per germline, CDR1 LNHDA and CDR2 SQIVND (reference sequence). CDR3 nucleotide sequence: TGTGCCACCAAACAGGGAGTCAATTCACCCCTCCACTTT. Translated: CATKQGVNSPLHF.

This chain links TRBV7-2 with TRBJ1-1; D is possibly TRBD1 (5 bases). The germline CDR1 and CDR2 sequences are SGHTA and FQGNSA. V was pared by 2 bases and J by 4 bases, with 11 bases between. This CDR3 has 14 residues. The CDR3 bases are TGTGCCAGCAGCTTATGGGGGGAGGCCACTGAAGCTTTCTTT. Protein: CASSLWGEATEAFF.

V is TRBV12-2 and J is TRBJ2-1; the table gives TRBD1 as D, unverified against the DNA. TRBV12-2 is annotated as a pseudogene. This CDR3 has 17 amino acids. The CDR3 nucleotides are TGTGCAAGTCTCATATCTCCCCGGCAGGGCCACTACAATGAGCAGTTCTTC. It specifies CASLISPRQGHYNEQFF.

The chain joins TRBV5-1 to TRBJ2-1, with 7 bases identical to TRBD2. The V segment lost 0 bases and the J segment 8 bases; nucleotides outside the gene matches: 8. Per the germline V gene, CDR1 is SGHRS and CDR2 is YFSETQ. CDR3 size: 15 residues. CDR3 in amino acids: CASSLASGSYDEQFF. CDR3 bases: TGCGCCAGCAGCTTGGCTAGCGGCTCCTATGATGAGCAGTTCTTC.

The chain is built from TRBV19 and TRBJ2-7; a weak D match, TRBD1 (6 bases). In germline, CDR1 is LNHDA, CDR2 SQIVND (reference sequence). The CDR3 contains 15 residues. Trimming stripped 0 bases from V and 5 bases from J, with 14 bases between. CDR3 protein: CASSIDRGPMDEQYF. The CDR3 coding sequence is TGTGCCAGTAGTATAGACAGGGGTCCCATGGACGAGCAGTACTTC. Supplemented by reference TRBV19 and TRBJ2-7, the full variable domain reads DGGITQSPKYLFRKEGQNVTLSCEQNLNHDAMYWYRQDPGQGLRLIYYSQIVNDFQKGDIAEGYSVSREKKESFPLTVTSAQKNPTAFYLCASSIDRGPMDEQYFGPGTRLTVT.

The chain combines TRBV20-1 with TRBJ2-3; TRBD2 matches 9 bases. Per germline, CDR1 DFQATT and CDR2 SNEGSKA (reference sequence). V lost 3 bases and J lost 2; bases outside the gene matches: 18. The CDR3 has 19 residues. This chain's CDR3 is CSASVGLAGSLASTDTQYF. The CDR3 DNA sequence: TGCAGTGCTAGTGTTGGGCTAGCGGGGAGCCTGGCATCCACAGATACGCAGTATTTT.

The chain combines TRBV29-1 with TRBJ1-1; 7 bases are shared with TRBD1. CDR1 and CDR2 (germline): SQVTM, ANQGSEA. The CDR3 has 14 residues. The trim removed 0 bases at V and 2 bases at J, leaving 3 bases unmatched. The CDR3 sequence is CSVEEGGFNTEAFF. For the CDR3, the DNA is TGCAGCGTTGAAGAAGGGGGCTTTAACACTGAAGCTTTCTTT.

The chain employs TRBV19 and TRBJ1-1; TRBD1 agrees at 8 bases. CDR3 length: 15 amino acids. V was pared by 6 bases and J by 0 bases, with 6 bases of the junction left unmatched. The germline CDR1 and CDR2 sequences are LNHDA and SQIVND (reference sequence). The CDR3 sequence: CASRARGQVNTEAFF. In DNA, the CDR3 is TGTGCCAGTAGAGCAAGGGGACAGGTGAACACTGAAGCTTTCTTT.